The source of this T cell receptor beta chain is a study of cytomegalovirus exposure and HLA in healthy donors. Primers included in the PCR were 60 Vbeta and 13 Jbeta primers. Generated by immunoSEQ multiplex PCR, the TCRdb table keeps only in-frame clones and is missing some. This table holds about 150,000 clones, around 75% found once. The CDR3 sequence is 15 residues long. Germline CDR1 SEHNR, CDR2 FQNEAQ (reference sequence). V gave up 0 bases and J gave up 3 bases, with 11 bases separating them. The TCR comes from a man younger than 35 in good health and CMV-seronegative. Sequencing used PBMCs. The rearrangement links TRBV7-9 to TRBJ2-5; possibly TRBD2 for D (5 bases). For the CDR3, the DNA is TGTGCCAGCAGCTTAGCGCGGGCAGCAGAAGAGACCCAGTACTTC. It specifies CASSLARAAEETQYF.